Given below is one T cell receptor beta chain in context. In the original processing: Estimates of nucleated cell counts were drawn from the amplification of reference gene primers. Method: immunoSEQ multiplex PCR; TCRdb's copy keeps in-frame clones and lacks some. The V and J calls and clone size come from that table; D and trimming were worked out from the DNA. This sample has tens of thousands of clones; about 85% occur once, and the top ten carry less than 6.5%. This sample is drawn from a study of blood T cell repertoires in COVID-19. About the research overall: Acute-phase and convalescent COVID-19 samples originated in the United States, Italy and Spain. T cells, B-cell-depleted T cells, or PBMCs supplied cDNA or gDNA.

This CDR3 is 17 amino acids long. Germline trimming cut 7 bases from V and 0 bases from J; bases unmatched to any gene: 8. CDR1 MDHEN and CDR2 SYDVKM come from the germline V gene. The chain carries TRBV28 and TRBJ1-6; 8 nucleotides agree with TRBD1. The receptor was derived from a man aged 70-80 years with acute or convalescent COVID-19. Sequenced sample: peripheral blood. The CDR3 bases are TGTGCCAGCACTCGACCGGGACAGGTCTCCTATAATTCACCCCTCCACTTT. It codes for CASTRPGQVSYNSPLHF.